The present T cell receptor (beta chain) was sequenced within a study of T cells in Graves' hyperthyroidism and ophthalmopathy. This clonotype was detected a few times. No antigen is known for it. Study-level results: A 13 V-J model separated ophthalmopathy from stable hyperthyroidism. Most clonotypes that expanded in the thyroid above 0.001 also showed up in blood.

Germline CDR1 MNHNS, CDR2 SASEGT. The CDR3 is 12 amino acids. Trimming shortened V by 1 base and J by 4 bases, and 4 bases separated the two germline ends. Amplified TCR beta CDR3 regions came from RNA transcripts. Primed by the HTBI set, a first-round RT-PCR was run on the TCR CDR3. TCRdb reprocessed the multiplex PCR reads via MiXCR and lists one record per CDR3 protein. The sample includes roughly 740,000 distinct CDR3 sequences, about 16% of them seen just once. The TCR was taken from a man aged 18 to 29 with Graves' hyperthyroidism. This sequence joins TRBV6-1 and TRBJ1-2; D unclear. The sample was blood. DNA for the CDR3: TGTGCCAGCAGTGAAGGGGTCTATGGCTACACCTTC. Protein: CASSEGVYGYTF.